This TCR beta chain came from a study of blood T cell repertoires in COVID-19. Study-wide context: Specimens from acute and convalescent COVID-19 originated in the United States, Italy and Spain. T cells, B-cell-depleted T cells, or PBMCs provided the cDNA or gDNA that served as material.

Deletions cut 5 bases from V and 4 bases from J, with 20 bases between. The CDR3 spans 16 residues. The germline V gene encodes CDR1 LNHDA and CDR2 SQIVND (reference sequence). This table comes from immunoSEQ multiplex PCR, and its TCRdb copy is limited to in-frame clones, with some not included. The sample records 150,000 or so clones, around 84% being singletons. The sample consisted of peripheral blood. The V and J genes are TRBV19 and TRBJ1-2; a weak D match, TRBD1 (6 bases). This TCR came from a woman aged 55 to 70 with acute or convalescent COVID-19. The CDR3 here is CASSDLGGQGGYGYTF. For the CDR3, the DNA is TGTGCCAGTAGTGATCTCGGGGGGCAGGGTGGCTATGGCTACACCTTC.